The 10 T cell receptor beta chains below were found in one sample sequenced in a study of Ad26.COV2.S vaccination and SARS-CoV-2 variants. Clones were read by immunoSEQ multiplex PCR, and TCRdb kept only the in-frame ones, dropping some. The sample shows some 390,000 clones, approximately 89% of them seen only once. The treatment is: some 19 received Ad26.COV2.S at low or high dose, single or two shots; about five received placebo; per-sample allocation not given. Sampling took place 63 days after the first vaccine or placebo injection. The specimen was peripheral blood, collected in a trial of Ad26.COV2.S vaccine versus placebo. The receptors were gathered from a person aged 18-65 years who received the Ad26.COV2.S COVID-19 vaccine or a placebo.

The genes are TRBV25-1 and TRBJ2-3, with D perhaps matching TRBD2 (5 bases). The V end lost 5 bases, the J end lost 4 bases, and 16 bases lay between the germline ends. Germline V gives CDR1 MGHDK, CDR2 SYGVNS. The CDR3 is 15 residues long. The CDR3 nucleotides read TGTGCCAGCAGTCTAGCCGGATACTCACCAGATACGCAGTATTTT. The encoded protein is CASSLAGYSPDTQYF. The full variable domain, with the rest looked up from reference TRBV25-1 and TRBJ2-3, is EADIYQTPRYLVIGTGKKITLECSQTMGHDKMYWYQQDPGMELHLIHYSYGVNSTEKGDLSSESTVSRIRTEHFPLTLESARPSHTSQYLCASSLAGYSPDTQYFGPGTRLTVL.

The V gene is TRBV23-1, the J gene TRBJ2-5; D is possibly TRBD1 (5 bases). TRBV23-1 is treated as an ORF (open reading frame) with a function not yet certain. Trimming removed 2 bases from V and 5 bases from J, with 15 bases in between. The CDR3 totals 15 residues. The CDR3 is CASSQIRVGRETQYF. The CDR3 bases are TGCGCCAGCAGTCAAATCAGGGTCGGTCGGGAGACCCAGTACTTC.

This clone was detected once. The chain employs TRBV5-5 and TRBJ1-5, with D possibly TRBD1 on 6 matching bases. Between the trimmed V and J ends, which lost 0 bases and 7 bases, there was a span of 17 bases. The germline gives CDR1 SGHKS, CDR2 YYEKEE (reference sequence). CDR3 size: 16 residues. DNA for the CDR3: TGTGCCAGCAGCTTGGCCTTGTGGGGGGCGAAGCAGCCCCAGCATTTT. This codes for CASSLALWGAKQPQHF.

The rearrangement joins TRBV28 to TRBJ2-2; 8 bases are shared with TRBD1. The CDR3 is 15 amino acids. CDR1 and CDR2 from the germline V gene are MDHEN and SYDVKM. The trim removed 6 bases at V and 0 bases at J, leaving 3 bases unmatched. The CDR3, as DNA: TGTGCCAGCAGGGCGGGACAGGCGAACACCGGGGAGCTGTTTTTT. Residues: CASRAGQANTGELFF.

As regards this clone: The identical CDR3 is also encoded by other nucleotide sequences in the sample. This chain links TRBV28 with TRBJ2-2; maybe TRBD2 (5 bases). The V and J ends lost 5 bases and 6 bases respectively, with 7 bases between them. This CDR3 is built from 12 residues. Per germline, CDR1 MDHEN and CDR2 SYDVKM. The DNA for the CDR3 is TGTGCCAGCAGTCCCGGGGCCGGGGAGCTGTTTTTT. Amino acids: CASSPGAGELFF.

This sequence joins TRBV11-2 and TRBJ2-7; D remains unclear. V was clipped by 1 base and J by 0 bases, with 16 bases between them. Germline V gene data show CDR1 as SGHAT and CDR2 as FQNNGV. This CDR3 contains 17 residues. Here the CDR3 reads CASSLALPVGSSYEQYF. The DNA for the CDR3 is TGTGCCAGCAGCTTAGCCCTCCCCGTAGGGTCCTCCTACGAGCAGTACTTC.

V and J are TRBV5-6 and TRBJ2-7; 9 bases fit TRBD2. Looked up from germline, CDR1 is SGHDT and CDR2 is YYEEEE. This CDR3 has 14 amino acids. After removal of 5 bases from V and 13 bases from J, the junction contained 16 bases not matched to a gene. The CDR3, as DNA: TGTGCCAGCAGTTCCCCCGGTATGGCGGGAGGGCCTTACTTC. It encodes CASSSPGMAGGPYF. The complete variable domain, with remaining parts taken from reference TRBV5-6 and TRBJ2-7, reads DAGVTQSPTHLIKTRGQQVTLRCSPKSGHDTVSWYQQALGQGPQFIFQYYEEEERQRGNFPDRFSGHQFPNYSSELNVNALLLGDSALYLCASSSPGMAGGPYFGPGTRLTVT.

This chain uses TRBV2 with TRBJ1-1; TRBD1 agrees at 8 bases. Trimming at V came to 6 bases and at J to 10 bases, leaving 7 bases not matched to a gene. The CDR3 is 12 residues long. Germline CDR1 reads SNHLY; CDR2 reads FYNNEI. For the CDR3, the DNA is TGTGCCAGCAGCGTAACCAGGGGGCCAGCTTTCTTT. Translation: CASSVTRGPAFF.

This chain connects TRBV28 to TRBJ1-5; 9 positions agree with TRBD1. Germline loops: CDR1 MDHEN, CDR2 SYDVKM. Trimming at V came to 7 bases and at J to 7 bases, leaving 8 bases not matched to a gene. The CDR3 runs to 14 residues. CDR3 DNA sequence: TGTGCCAGCAAAGAAAGGGACAGGGAACAGCCCCAGCATTTT. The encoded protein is CASKERDREQPQHF.

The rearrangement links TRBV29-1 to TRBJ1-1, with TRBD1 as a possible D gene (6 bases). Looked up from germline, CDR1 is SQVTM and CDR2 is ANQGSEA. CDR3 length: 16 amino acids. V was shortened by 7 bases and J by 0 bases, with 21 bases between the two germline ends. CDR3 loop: CSARGGATDMNTEAFF. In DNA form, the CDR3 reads TGCAGCGCCCGGGGGGGGGCGACAGATATGAACACTGAAGCTTTCTTT.